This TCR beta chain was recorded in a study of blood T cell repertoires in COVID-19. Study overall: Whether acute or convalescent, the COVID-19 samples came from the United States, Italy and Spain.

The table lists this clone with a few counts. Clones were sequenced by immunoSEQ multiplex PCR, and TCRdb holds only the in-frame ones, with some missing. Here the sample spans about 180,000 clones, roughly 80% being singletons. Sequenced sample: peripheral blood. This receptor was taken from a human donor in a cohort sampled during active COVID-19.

CDR3 residues: CASSLGSDEQFF. CDR3 coding DNA: TGTGCCAGCAGCTTAGGGTCGGATGAGCAGTTCTTC. J is TRBJ2-1 and V is TRBV11-3; D is ambiguous. Trimming cost V 1 base and J 8 bases, with 6 bases left between them. CDR1 and CDR2 (germline): SGHNT, YENEEA. The CDR3 sequence is 12 residues long.